Sequencing of this T cell receptor beta chain was carried out in a study of cytomegalovirus exposure and HLA in healthy donors. Germline assignment: CDR1 SGHRS and CDR2 YFSETQ. CDR3 size: 14 residues. Trimming at V came to 4 bases and at J to 7 bases, leaving 10 bases not matched to a gene. PCR employed 60 Vbeta and 13 Jbeta primers. Measured with immunoSEQ multiplex PCR; TCRdb has only the in-frame clones, and not every one. The table lists around 200,000 clones, around four fifths of them singletons. The rearrangement links TRBV5-1 to TRBJ1-1; 7 nucleotides line up with TRBD1. Source material: PBMCs. The sequence was obtained from a woman between 50 and 59 years old in good health and CMV-seropositive. CDR3 DNA sequence: TGCGCCAGCAGCAGCCTACAGGGGAGCGGTGAAGCTTTCTTT. This sequence encodes CASSSLQGSGEAFF. Full variable domain (remainder filled in from reference TRBV5-1 and TRBJ1-1): KAGVTQTPRYLIKTRGQQVTLSCSPISGHRSVSWYQQTPGQGLQFLFEYFSETQRNKGNFPGRFSGRQFSNSRSEMNVSTLELGDSALYLCASSSLQGSGEAFFGQGTRLTVV.